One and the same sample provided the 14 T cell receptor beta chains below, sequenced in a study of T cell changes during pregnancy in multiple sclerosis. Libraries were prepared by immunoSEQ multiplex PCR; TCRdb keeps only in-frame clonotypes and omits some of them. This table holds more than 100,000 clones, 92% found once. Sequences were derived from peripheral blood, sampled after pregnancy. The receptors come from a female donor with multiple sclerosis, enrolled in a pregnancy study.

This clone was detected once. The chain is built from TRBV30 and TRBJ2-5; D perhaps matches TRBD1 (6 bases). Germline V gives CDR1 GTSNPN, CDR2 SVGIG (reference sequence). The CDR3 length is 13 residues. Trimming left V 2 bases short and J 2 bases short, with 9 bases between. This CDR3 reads CAWSYQGQETQYF. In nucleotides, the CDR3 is TGTGCCTGGAGTTACCAGGGGCAAGAGACCCAGTACTTC.

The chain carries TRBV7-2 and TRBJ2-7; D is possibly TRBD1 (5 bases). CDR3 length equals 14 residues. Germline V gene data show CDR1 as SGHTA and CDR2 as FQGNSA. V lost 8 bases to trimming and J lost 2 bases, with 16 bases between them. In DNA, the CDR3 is TGTGCCAGCGGGCGTGGCAGGGTAACCTACGAGCAGTACTTC. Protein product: CASGRGRVTYEQYF. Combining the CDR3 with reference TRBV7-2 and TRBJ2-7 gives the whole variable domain GAGVSQSPSNKVTEKGKDVELRCDPISGHTALYWYRQSLGQGLEFLIYFQGNSAPDKSGLPSDRFSAERTGGSVSTLTIQRTQQEDSAVYLCASGRGRVTYEQYFGPGTRLTVT.

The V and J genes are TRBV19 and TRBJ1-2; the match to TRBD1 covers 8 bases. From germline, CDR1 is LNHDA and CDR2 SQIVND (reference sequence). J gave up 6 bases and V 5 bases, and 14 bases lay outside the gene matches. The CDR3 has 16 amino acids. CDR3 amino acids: CASSPRDRGRFDGYTF. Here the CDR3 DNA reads TGTGCCAGTAGTCCCCGAGACAGGGGACGTTTTGATGGCTACACCTTC.

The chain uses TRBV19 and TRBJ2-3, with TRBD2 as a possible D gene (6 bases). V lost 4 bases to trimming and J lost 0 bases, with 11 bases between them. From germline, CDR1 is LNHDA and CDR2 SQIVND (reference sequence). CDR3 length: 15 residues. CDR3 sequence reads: CASSRTGTSTDTQYF. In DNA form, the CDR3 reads TGTGCCAGTAGTAGGACCGGGACTAGCACAGATACGCAGTATTTT.

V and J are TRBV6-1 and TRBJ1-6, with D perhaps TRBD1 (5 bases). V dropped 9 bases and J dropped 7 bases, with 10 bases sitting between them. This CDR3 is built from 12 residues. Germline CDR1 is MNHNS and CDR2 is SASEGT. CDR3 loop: CASTGGNSPLHF. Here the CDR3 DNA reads TGTGCCAGTACGGGGGGGAATTCACCCCTCCACTTT.

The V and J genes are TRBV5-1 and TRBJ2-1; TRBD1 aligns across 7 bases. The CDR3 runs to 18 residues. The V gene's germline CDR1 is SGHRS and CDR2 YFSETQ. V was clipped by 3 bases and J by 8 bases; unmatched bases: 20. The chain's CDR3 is CASSSGQRPGFRHDEQFF. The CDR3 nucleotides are TGCGCCAGCAGCTCGGGACAGCGCCCCGGGTTTCGACATGATGAGCAGTTCTTC. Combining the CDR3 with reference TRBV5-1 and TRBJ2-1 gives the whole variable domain KAGVTQTPRYLIKTRGQQVTLSCSPISGHRSVSWYQQTPGQGLQFLFEYFSETQRNKGNFPGRFSGRQFSNSRSEMNVSTLELGDSALYLCASSSGQRPGFRHDEQFFGPGTRLTVL.

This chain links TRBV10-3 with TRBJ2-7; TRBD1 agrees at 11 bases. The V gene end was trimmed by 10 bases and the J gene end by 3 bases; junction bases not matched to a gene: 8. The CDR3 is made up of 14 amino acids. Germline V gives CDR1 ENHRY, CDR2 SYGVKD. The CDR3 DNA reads TGTGCCACCTCCGGGACAGGGGGTAACTACGAGCAGTACTTC. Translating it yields CATSGTGGNYEQYF.

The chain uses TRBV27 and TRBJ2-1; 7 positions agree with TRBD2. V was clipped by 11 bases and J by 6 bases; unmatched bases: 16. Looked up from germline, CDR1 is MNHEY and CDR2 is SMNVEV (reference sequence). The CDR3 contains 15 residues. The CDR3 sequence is CASKTGGRRINEQFF. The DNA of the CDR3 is TGTGCCTCTAAGACGGGGGGAAGAAGGATCAATGAGCAGTTCTTC.

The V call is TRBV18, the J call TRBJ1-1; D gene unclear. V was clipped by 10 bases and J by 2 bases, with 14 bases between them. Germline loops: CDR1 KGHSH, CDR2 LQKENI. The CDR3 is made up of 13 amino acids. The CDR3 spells CATLRALNTEAFF. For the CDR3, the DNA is TGTGCCACCTTGCGCGCATTAAACACTGAAGCTTTCTTT.

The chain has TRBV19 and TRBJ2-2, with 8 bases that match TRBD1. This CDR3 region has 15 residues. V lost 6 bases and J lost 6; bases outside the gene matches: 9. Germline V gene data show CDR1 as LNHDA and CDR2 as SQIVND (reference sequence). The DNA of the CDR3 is TGTGCCAGTAGGATTCAGGGGGCGCGGGCCGGGGAGCTGTTTTTT. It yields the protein CASRIQGARAGELFF.

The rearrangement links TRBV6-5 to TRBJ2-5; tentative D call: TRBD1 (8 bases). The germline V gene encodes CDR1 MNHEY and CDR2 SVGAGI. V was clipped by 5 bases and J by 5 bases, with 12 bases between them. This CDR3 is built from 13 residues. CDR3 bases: TGTGCCAGCAGTAACAGGGGGGGGGAGACCCAGTACTTC. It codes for CASSNRGGETQYF.

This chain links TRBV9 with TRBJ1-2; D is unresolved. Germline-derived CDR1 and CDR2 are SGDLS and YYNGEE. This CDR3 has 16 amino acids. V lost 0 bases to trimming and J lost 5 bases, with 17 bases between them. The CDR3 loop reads CASSVAIVQQNYGYTF. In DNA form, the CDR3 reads TGTGCCAGCAGCGTAGCTATAGTACAACAGAATTATGGCTACACCTTC.

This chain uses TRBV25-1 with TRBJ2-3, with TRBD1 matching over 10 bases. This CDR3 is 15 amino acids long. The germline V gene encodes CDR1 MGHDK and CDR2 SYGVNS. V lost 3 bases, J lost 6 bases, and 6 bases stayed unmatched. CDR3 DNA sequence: TGTGCCAGCAGTGACCCGGGACAGGGGCTTGATACGCAGTATTTT. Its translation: CASSDPGQGLDTQYF.

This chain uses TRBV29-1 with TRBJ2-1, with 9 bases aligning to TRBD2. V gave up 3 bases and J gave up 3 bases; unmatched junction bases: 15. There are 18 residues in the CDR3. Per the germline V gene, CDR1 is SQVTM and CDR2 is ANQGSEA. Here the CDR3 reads CSVDGLAGSSSNYNEQFF. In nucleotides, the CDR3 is TGCAGCGTTGACGGCCTAGCGGGGAGCTCTTCGAACTACAATGAGCAGTTCTTC.